Following are 9 T cell receptor beta chains from one sample sequenced in a study of blood T cell repertoires in COVID-19. Clones were read by immunoSEQ multiplex PCR, and TCRdb kept only the in-frame ones, dropping some. Among 70,000 to 100,000 clones, almost 85% were seen once, and the ten largest hold more than 5.5%. The material sequenced was peripheral blood. These receptors were taken from a man aged 45 to 65 with active or convalescent COVID-19.

The gene calls are TRBV7-9 and TRBJ1-4; D perhaps matches TRBD1 (6 bases). This CDR3 has 15 amino acids. V gave up 4 bases and J gave up 5 bases, with 14 bases separating them. The germline V gene encodes CDR1 SEHNR and CDR2 FQNEAQ (reference sequence). The CDR3 loop reads CASSSYRDGNEKLFF. Here the CDR3 DNA reads TGTGCCAGCAGCTCTTACAGGGATGGAAATGAAAAACTGTTTTTT.

This clone was seen a single time. CDR3 nucleotides: TGTGCCAGCAGCTTAGAATCCCATGGAGGGGAAAAACTGTTTTTT. Translating it yields CASSLESHGGEKLFF. The rearrangement joins TRBV11-2 to TRBJ1-4; D gene uncertain. CDR1 and CDR2 from the germline V gene are SGHAT and FQNNGV. CDR3 length: 15 residues. Trimming removed 0 bases at V and 8 bases at J, with 13 bases between.

The chain links TRBV18 to TRBJ2-7; 7 bases line up with TRBD1. Germline loops: CDR1 KGHSH, CDR2 LQKENI. This CDR3 comprises 14 residues. Trimming at V came to 6 bases and at J to 5 bases, leaving 10 bases not matched to a gene. The CDR3 here is CASSPDRVANEQYF. CDR3 coding DNA: TGTGCCAGCTCGCCCGACAGGGTAGCGAACGAGCAGTACTTC. Drawing the rest from reference TRBV18 and TRBJ2-7, the complete variable domain is NAGVMQNPRHLVRRRGQEARLRCSPMKGHSHVYWYRQLPEEGLKFMVYLQKENIIDESGMPKERFSAEFPKEGPSILRIQQVVRGDSAAYFCASSPDRVANEQYFGPGTRLTVT.

The rearrangement links TRBV4-1 to TRBJ2-3, with 11 nucleotides matching TRBD2. V trimming: 1 base; J trimming: 4 bases; junction bases outside the gene matches: 7. The CDR3 runs 17 residues. Germline V CDR1 and CDR2: MGHRA, YSYEKL. The CDR3 is CASSQGGSGGAADTQYF. The CDR3 DNA follows: TGCGCCAGCAGCCAAGGGGGTAGCGGGGGGGCGGCAGATACGCAGTATTTT.

This chain joins TRBV12-3 or TRBV12-4 and TRBJ1-5; no clear D gene. V was shortened by 1 base and J by 8 bases, with 6 bases between the two germline ends. The CDR3 has 12 amino acids. CDR3 DNA sequence: TGTGCCAGCAGTTTAGTGTTAGAGCCCCAGCATTTT. It translates to CASSLVLEPQHF.

The chain recombines TRBV10-3 with TRBJ2-5; 13 positions agree with TRBD2. The CDR3 loop spans 15 amino acids. Germline CDR1 reads ENHRY; CDR2 reads SYGVKD. Germline trimming cut 6 bases from V and 2 bases from J; bases unmatched to any gene: 3. The CDR3: CAIRGTSGAQETQYF. The CDR3 DNA reads TGTGCCATCAGGGGGACTAGCGGGGCGCAAGAGACCCAGTACTTC.

The rearrangement joins TRBV25-1 to TRBJ2-6; a weak D match, TRBD1 (6 bases). CDR3 length: 17 amino acids. The V gene lost 6 bases and the J gene lost 0 bases, with 15 bases spanning the gap. The germline CDR1 and CDR2 sequences are MGHDK and SYGVNS. CDR3 region: CASSVQGWVSGANVLTF. The CDR3 DNA is TGTGCCAGCAGCGTACAGGGATGGGTCTCTGGGGCCAACGTCCTGACTTTC.

The chain combines TRBV10-2 with TRBJ2-3, with D possibly TRBD1 on 5 matching bases. The CDR3 is 15 residues long. Trimming left V 3 bases short and J 1 base short, with 11 bases between. The germline V gene encodes CDR1 WSHSY and CDR2 SAAADI. The CDR3 DNA reads as TGCGCCAGCAGTGATGGGATCAGGGGCACAGATACGCAGTATTTT. Translation gives CASSDGIRGTDTQYF.

The rearrangement links TRBV5-4 to TRBJ1-2, with 7 bases that match TRBD1. The trim removed 4 bases at V and 8 bases at J, leaving 8 bases unmatched. Looked up from germline, CDR1 is SGHNT and CDR2 is YYREEE (reference sequence). This CDR3 is 13 amino acids long. Here the CDR3 reads CASSPDRERGYTF. In nucleotides, the CDR3 is TGTGCCAGCAGCCCCGACAGGGAAAGGGGCTACACCTTC.